The T cell receptor (beta chain) under discussion was sequenced for a study of T cell changes during pregnancy in multiple sclerosis. A few counts support this clone. At one end, the junction sequence differs from germline, possibly due to a read error. The CDR3 is 13 residues long. CDR1 is SSHAT and CDR2 is FNYEAQ in the germline V gene (reference sequence). Sequencing was performed with immunoSEQ multiplex PCR; in TCRdb, only in-frame clones are kept and a portion is missing. The repertoire holds some 93,000 clones, with 90% to 95% as singletons. This sample comprised peripheral blood, obtained after pregnancy. The chain uses TRBV7-7 and TRBJ2-2; 7 nucleotides align to TRBD2. This clonotype was obtained from a female donor in good health, enrolled as a control in a pregnancy study. The CDR3 bases are TGTGCTAGCAGCTTGCGGACTAGCGGGGAGCTGTTTTTT. This encodes CASSLRTSGELFF.